The 2 T cell receptor beta chains below come from one sample, sequenced in a study of blood T cell repertoires in COVID-19. Profiling relied on immunoSEQ multiplex PCR, and the TCRdb table lists in-frame clones only, not all of them. The data show under 130,000 clones, roughly four fifths seen once. The sequenced sample was peripheral blood. The receptor set was obtained from a man in his 70s with active or convalescent COVID-19.

CDR3 sequence reads: CASSQDGASGGGEQFF. The CDR3 DNA follows: TGTGCCAGCAGCCAAGATGGGGCTAGCGGGGGAGGTGAGCAGTTCTTC. The chain joins TRBV4-2 to TRBJ2-1; 10 bases are shared with TRBD2. The CDR3 is made up of 16 amino acids. Trimming removed 0 bases from V and 9 bases from J; junction bases left unmatched: 8. Germline V lookup: CDR1 LGHNA, CDR2 YNFKEQ.

The V gene is TRBV28, the J gene TRBJ1-5; 7 bases line up with TRBD1. This CDR3 spans 15 amino acids. Trimming removed 4 bases from V and 7 bases from J; junction bases left unmatched: 10. Germline CDR1 and CDR2: MDHEN and SYDVKM. The CDR3 reads CASSSIGQAEQPQHF. Written as DNA, the CDR3 is TGTGCCAGCAGTTCGATTGGACAGGCGGAACAGCCCCAGCATTTT.